This T cell receptor beta chain was recorded in a study of T-cell reconstitution after alpha-beta-depleted transplantation in children (dated by TCRdb to the mid-2010s). Describing the broader study: The study quantitatively tracked T-cell immune reconstitution after TCRalphabeta/CD19-depleted allogeneic hematopoietic cell transplantation in children using TCR repertoire profiling. On the study overall, not on this receptor specifically: The high TCRbeta diversity at day 60 in some patients was ascribed to recipient T cells and intrathymic progenitors that had survived conditioning. Hyperexpanded clone frequencies declined over subsequent months; after one year, T-cell counts and TCRbeta diversity were mostly attributed to newly produced T cells. About two months after transplant, the apparently early recovery of alphabetaT-cell counts reportedly depended on just several hundred clones that had expanded rapidly and came from non-depleted graft cells.

What this sample's treatment or condition label stands for: allogeneic hematopoietic cell transplantation with graft depleted of TCRalphabeta T cells and CD19 B cells. The transplant recipients were children given TCRalphabeta/CD19-depleted allogeneic hematopoietic cell grafts. This clonotype came up many times. This receptor's antigen is unknown. The record has no base qualities; no much larger clone is one base away. Libraries were constructed by PCR. The sequencer was an Illumina HiSeq 2500. TCR libraries were prepared with molecular barcoding, using unique molecular identifiers to normalize TCRbeta repertoire quantification. The public reads were reprocessed in TCRdb via fastp at Q25 and MiXCR, keeping in-frame beta chains. Entries that share a CDR3 protein sequence are merged under the most common genes and DNA. The sample table records 130,000 to 150,000 distinct CDR3 sequences; around 8.5% of these occur just once. In total, the top ten clones hold less than 20% of the sample.

The sequenced sample was PBMCs, mostly from graft donor cells, obtained 180 days after TCRalphabeta/CD19-depleted stem cell transplant. The origin of this receptor is a female patient between 2 and 15 years old who had a stem cell transplant for congenital amegakaryocytic thrombocytopenia, so the T cells may come from the graft donor.

In nucleotide form, the sequence is TGTGCCGTCCGGGCCCCTAATGAAAAACTGTTTTTT. The resulting protein is CAVRAPNEKLFF. Here the chain combines TRBV10-3 and TRBJ1-4; no D gene is confidently identified. V is reduced by 11 bases and J by 3 bases, leaving a spacing of 10 bases between them. Via the germline V gene, CDR1 is ENHRY and CDR2 SYGVKD. Counted from cysteine to phenylalanine, this CDR3 has 12 amino acids. The DNA shown is the 36-base CDR3, in frame from base 1.